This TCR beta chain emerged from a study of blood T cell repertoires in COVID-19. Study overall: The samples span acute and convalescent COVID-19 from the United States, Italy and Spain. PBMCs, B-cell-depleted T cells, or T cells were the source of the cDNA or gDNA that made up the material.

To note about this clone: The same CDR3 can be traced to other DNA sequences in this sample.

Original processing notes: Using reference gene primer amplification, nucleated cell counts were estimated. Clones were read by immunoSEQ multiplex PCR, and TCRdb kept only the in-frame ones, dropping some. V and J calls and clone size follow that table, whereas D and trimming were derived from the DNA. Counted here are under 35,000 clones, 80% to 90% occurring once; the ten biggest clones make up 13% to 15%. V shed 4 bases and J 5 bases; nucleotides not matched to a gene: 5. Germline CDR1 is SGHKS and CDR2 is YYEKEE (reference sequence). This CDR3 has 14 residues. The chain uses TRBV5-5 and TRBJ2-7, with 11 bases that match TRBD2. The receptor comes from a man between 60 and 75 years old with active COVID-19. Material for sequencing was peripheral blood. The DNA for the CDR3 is TGTGCCAGCAGCCTACTAGCGGGAGTTAACGAGCAGTACTTC. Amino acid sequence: CASSLLAGVNEQYF.